Each of the 28 T cell receptor beta chains below was sequenced from the same sample in a study of regulatory T cells in long-lasting Graves disease. Time point reported: newly diagnosed GD, antithyroid drugs for less than 3 months. RNA extracted from PBMCs served as the sequencing template. Library construction for TCR beta used iRepertoire HTBI primers and Arm-PCR of CDR3 regions. Each CDR3 protein gets one entry after TCRdb re-called the multiplex PCR reads with MiXCR. The sample includes 450,000 to 600,000 distinct CDR3 sequences, approximately 15% of them seen just once. The data were also submitted as part of a second study, on T cells in Graves' hyperthyroidism and ophthalmopathy.

Source: peripheral blood mononuclear cells (PBMCs), taken at new diagnosis, from a patient treated with antithyroid drugs. The receptors originated from a man aged 30-40 years with Graves disease.

In its sample, this clonotype was seen many times. The chain combines TRBV12-3 or TRBV12-4 with TRBJ1-3; the D gene is possibly TRBD1 (5 bases). This CDR3 spans 18 amino acids. V gave up 1 base and J gave up 0 bases, with 16 bases separating them. The CDR3 is CASSLEGLQGDSGNTIYF. In DNA, the CDR3 is TGTGCCAGCAGTTTAGAGGGCCTTCAAGGGGACTCTGGAAACACCATATATTTT.

There are many counts of this clonotype. CDR3 in amino acids: CSATDSTYEQYF. The CDR3 DNA follows: TGCAGTGCTACGGACAGTACCTACGAGCAGTACTTC. The chain carries TRBV20-1 and TRBJ2-7; a weak D match, TRBD1 (6 bases). The CDR3 is 12 residues long. The germline V gene encodes CDR1 DFQATT and CDR2 SNEGSKA (reference sequence). V was pared by 4 bases and J by 2 bases, with 9 bases between.

This clonotype was counted at least ten times. This chain uses TRBV12-3 or TRBV12-4 with TRBJ2-3; no firm D call. Trimming removed 7 bases at V and 2 bases at J, with 19 bases between. The CDR3 contains 16 residues. The CDR3 DNA reads as TGTGCCAGCACCTATTCATTTGGCTCACTCACAGATACGCAGTATTTT. This gives the protein CASTYSFGSLTDTQYF.

This clonotype was observed many times. The chain couples TRBV7-8 to TRBJ2-2; TRBD2 might be the D (6 bases). The germline V gene encodes CDR1 SGHVS and CDR2 FQNEAQ. V gave up 5 bases and J gave up 9 bases, with 16 bases separating them. The CDR3 consists of 14 residues. In DNA form, the CDR3 reads TGTGCCAGCAGCCTCGAGCTTAGCGGCCGGGAGCTGTTTTTT. This gives the protein CASSLELSGRELFF.

This clonotype was seen at least ten times. The V gene is TRBV20-1, the J gene TRBJ1-5, with a tentative D call TRBD1 (5 bases). The CDR3 consists of 12 residues. Germline CDR1 reads DFQATT; CDR2 reads SNEGSKA (reference sequence). V was shortened by 4 bases and J by 7 bases, with 11 bases between the two germline ends. CDR3 in amino acids: CSAIRGGQPQHF. In nucleotides, the CDR3 is TGCAGTGCTATAAGGGGAGGACAGCCCCAGCATTTT.

This clonotype showed up many times. The CDR3 DNA follows: TGTGCCAGCAGTTCCGGACAGGGAAACTACGAGCAGTACTTC. Protein sequence: CASSSGQGNYEQYF. The gene calls are TRBV27 and TRBJ2-7; 8 positions match TRBD1. Per the germline V gene, CDR1 is MNHEY and CDR2 is SMNVEV (reference sequence). V trimming: 4 bases; J trimming: 3 bases; junction bases outside the gene matches: 5. The CDR3 is 14 residues long.

In its sample, this clonotype was seen many times. The chain uses TRBV7-8 and TRBJ2-2; unclear D gene. The CDR3 has 15 residues. V gave up 1 base and J gave up 8 bases, with 14 bases separating them. Germline lookup yields CDR1 SGHVS and CDR2 FQNEAQ. The CDR3, as DNA: TGTGCCAGCAGCTTAGGGGTCACATCCGAGGGGGAGCTGTTTTTT. Protein product: CASSLGVTSEGELFF.

The sample holds one count of this clonotype. With a far larger clone one base away, a read error is the likely cause. The chain couples TRBV5-5 to TRBJ2-5; 7 nucleotides match TRBD2. This CDR3 has 16 amino acids. The germline V gene encodes CDR1 SGHKS and CDR2 YYEKEE (reference sequence). The junction had 12 bases not matched to a gene; V was cut back by 4 bases and J by 3 bases. The CDR3 reads CASSPPRAGNEETQYF. CDR3 nucleotide sequence: TGTGCCAGCAGCCCCCCTAGAGCGGGGAATGAAGAGACCCAGTACTTC.

The rearrangement links TRBV2 to TRBJ2-1, with 12 bases fitting TRBD2. CDR3 length equals 17 residues. Germline V lookup: CDR1 SNHLY, CDR2 FYNNEI. V dropped 10 bases and J dropped 6; count of bases not matched to a gene: 16. This CDR3 reads CANRRGSSGRGINEQFF. Written as DNA, the CDR3 is TGTGCCAACCGGCGGGGTTCTAGCGGGAGGGGCATCAATGAGCAGTTCTTC.

This clonotype was picked up many times. The chain recombines TRBV30 with TRBJ2-7; tentatively, D is TRBD1 (5 bases). The germline CDR1 and CDR2 sequences are GTSNPN and SVGIG (reference sequence). The CDR3 extends over 10 amino acids. Trimming took off 7 bases at V and 10 bases at J, with 14 bases between the two ends. The chain's CDR3 is CASGPLPQYF. In DNA, the CDR3 is TGTGCCTCAGGGCCTTTACCCCAGTACTTC. The entire variable domain, with the rest obtained from reference TRBV30 and TRBJ2-7, is as follows: SQTIHQWPATLVQPVGSPLSLECTVEGTSNPNLYWYRQAAGRGLQLLFYSVGIGQISSEVPQNLSASRPQDRQFILSSKKLLLSDSGFYLCASGPLPQYFGPGTRLTVT.

This clonotype was counted ten times or more. The chain couples TRBV24-1 to TRBJ1-2; D is perhaps TRBD1 (5 bases). The V gene's germline CDR1 is KGHDR and CDR2 SFDVKD. CDR3 length equals 14 residues. V was trimmed by 4 bases and J by 8 bases, leaving 16 bases between them. CDR3 in amino acids: CATSDPSQGGGYTF. Here the CDR3 DNA reads TGTGCCACCAGTGACCCGAGCCAGGGTGGCGGCTACACCTTC.

This clonotype was seen many times. V and J are TRBV7-9 and TRBJ1-2, with a weak D call TRBD1 (6 bases). Looked up from germline, CDR1 is SEHNR and CDR2 is FQNEAQ (reference sequence). The CDR3 loop spans 14 amino acids. The V end lost 5 bases, the J end lost 6 bases, and 16 bases lay between the germline ends. The CDR3 nucleotides are TGTGCCAGCAGCGAAGGGGGGGGGAAAGATGGCTACACCTTC. Translation gives CASSEGGGKDGYTF.

The chain joins TRBV18 to TRBJ2-5, with D unresolved. Looked up from germline, CDR1 is KGHSH and CDR2 is LQKENI. Trimming cost V 1 base and J 3 bases, with 6 bases left between them. The CDR3 is 13 residues long. The CDR3 here is CASSPQREETQYF. The CDR3 bases are TGTGCCAGCTCACCACAAAGGGAAGAGACCCAGTACTTC. The whole variable domain, filled in from reference TRBV18 and TRBJ2-5, reads NAGVMQNPRHLVRRRGQEARLRCSPMKGHSHVYWYRQLPEEGLKFMVYLQKENIIDESGMPKERFSAEFPKEGPSILRIQQVVRGDSAAYFCASSPQREETQYFGPGTRLLVL.

This clonotype showed up many times. The chain employs TRBV6-1 and TRBJ1-2; TRBD1 aligns across 9 bases. This CDR3 has 13 amino acids. The V and J ends lost 5 bases and 8 bases, in that order; junction bases with no gene match: 6. Germline CDR1 and CDR2: MNHNS and SASEGT. The CDR3 sequence: CASSLETGGGYTF. The DNA of the CDR3 is TGTGCCAGCAGTCTGGAGACAGGGGGAGGCTACACCTTC.

Notes on this clonotype: A read error may explain this, as a much larger clone is one base away. The chain is built from TRBV9 and TRBJ1-4; 9 bases are shared with TRBD1. The CDR3 runs to 16 residues. Germline assignment: CDR1 SGDLS and CDR2 YYNGEE. The CDR3 reads CASSVTGGLANERLFF. The DNA of the CDR3 is TGTGCCAGCAGCGTAACAGGGGGCCTGGCTAATGAAAGACTGTTTTTT.

This clonotype occurred a few times. The rearrangement uses TRBV29-1 and TRBJ2-5; perhaps TRBD2 as D (5 bases). The CDR3 has 13 residues. Trimming pared 6 bases from V and 2 bases from J, leaving 13 bases between. Germline CDR1 SQVTM, CDR2 ANQGSEA. The DNA for the CDR3 is TGCAGCGTCACGGACTCAAGGCAAGAGACCCAGTACTTC. It translates to CSVTDSRQETQYF.

The table lists this clonotype with a count of one. The V and J genes are TRBV5-4 and TRBJ2-2; D gene unclear. Trimming removed 3 bases at V and 6 bases at J, with 12 bases between. Germline CDR1 and CDR2: SGHNT and YYREEE (reference sequence). The CDR3 loop spans 14 amino acids. CDR3 in amino acids: CASSSLLESGELFF. In DNA form, the CDR3 reads TGTGCCAGCAGCTCACTTTTAGAATCCGGGGAGCTGTTTTTT.

At least ten counts were recorded for this clonotype. CDR3: CASNEGNGRYEQFF. The CDR3, as DNA: TGTGCCAGCAATGAGGGAAATGGACGTTATGAGCAGTTCTTC. The V gene is TRBV2, the J gene TRBJ2-1, with a weak D call TRBD2 (5 bases). Per germline, CDR1 SNHLY and CDR2 FYNNEI. The CDR3 has 14 amino acids. Trimming cost V 7 bases and J 8 bases, with 18 bases left between them. Based on the CDR3 plus reference TRBV2 and TRBJ2-1, the full variable domain is EPEVTQTPSHQVTQMGQEVILRCVPISNHLYFYWYRQILGQKVEFLVSFYNNEISEKSEIFDDQFSVERPDGSNFTLKIRSTKLEDSAMYFCASNEGNGRYEQFFGPGTRLTVL.

Note on this clonotype: A much larger clone lies a single base off, so this may be a read error. The V gene is TRBV6-5, the J gene TRBJ2-1, with TRBD1 as a possible D gene (5 bases). This CDR3 has 14 amino acids. The V gene's germline CDR1 is MNHEY and CDR2 SVGAGI. The CDR3 loop is CAGSYSAGRNEQFF. The CDR3 nucleotides read TGTGCCGGCAGTTACTCGGCAGGGCGCAATGAGCAGTTCTTC.

In its sample, this clonotype was seen many times. The rearrangement links TRBV28 to TRBJ1-2; D uncertain. Trimming pared 5 bases from V and 4 bases from J, leaving 14 bases between. Germline CDR1 MDHEN, CDR2 SYDVKM. The CDR3 has 14 amino acids. CDR3 DNA: TGTGCCAGCAGTGGGGATATCAGACTCTATGGCTACACCTTC. It yields the protein CASSGDIRLYGYTF.

This chain links TRBV6-1 with TRBJ2-7; 8 bases fit TRBD2. Germline CDR1 MNHNS, CDR2 SASEGT. V shed 6 bases and J 0 bases; nucleotides not matched to a gene: 10. The CDR3 runs 16 residues. As DNA, the CDR3 is TGTGCCAGCAGCCTCCCCGTGAGCGGGGGCTCCTACGAGCAGTACTTC. Amino acids: CASSLPVSGGSYEQYF.

The J gene is TRBJ2-7, the V gene TRBV29-1; possibly TRBD1 or TRBD2 for D (5 bases each). Germline CDR1 reads SQVTM; CDR2 reads ANQGSEA. The CDR3 runs 15 residues. V lost 0 bases and J 2 bases, leaving 14 bases between the germline ends. The CDR3 DNA is TGCAGCGTTGAAGATCAGGTGGGGGAGACCTACGAGCAGTACTTC. It encodes CSVEDQVGETYEQYF.

This clonotype was seen at least ten times. This chain uses TRBV6-5 with TRBJ2-1, with D tentatively TRBD2 (7 bases). The ends were cut back, 4 bases at V and 4 bases at J, with 17 bases in the middle. This CDR3 is built from 16 residues. Germline lookup yields CDR1 MNHEY and CDR2 SVGAGI. The CDR3 reads CASSSPGASGYNEQFF. The CDR3 DNA sequence: TGTGCCAGCAGTTCGCCGGGGGCTAGCGGATACAATGAGCAGTTCTTC.

Ten or more counts support this clonotype. The rearrangement joins TRBV19 to TRBJ2-5, with a tentative D call TRBD2 (5 bases). The CDR3 sequence is 14 residues long. Trimming shortened V by 8 bases and J by 4 bases, and 17 bases separated the two germline ends. Germline-derived CDR1 and CDR2 are LNHDA and SQIVND (reference sequence). This CDR3 reads CASRKNAGGETQYF. The CDR3 DNA reads TGTGCCAGTCGGAAGAATGCGGGCGGAGAGACCCAGTACTTC.

This clonotype was seen many times. The rearrangement joins TRBV2 to TRBJ2-1; D not resolved. From germline, CDR1 is SNHLY and CDR2 FYNNEI. Trimming left V 5 bases short and J 9 bases short, with 8 bases between. CDR3 size: 11 residues. CDR3 region: CASSPAAEQFF. CDR3 coding DNA: TGTGCCAGCAGTCCAGCCGCTGAGCAGTTCTTC. The entire variable domain, with the rest obtained from reference TRBV2 and TRBJ2-1, is as follows: EPEVTQTPSHQVTQMGQEVILRCVPISNHLYFYWYRQILGQKVEFLVSFYNNEISEKSEIFDDQFSVERPDGSNFTLKIRSTKLEDSAMYFCASSPAAEQFFGPGTRLTVL.

This clonotype has at least ten counts. CDR3 residues: CASSLAASASNEQFF. In DNA, the CDR3 is TGTGCCAGCAGCTTAGCAGCCAGCGCCTCCAATGAGCAGTTCTTC. V usage is TRBV7-6 and J usage is TRBJ2-1, with D unclear. Germline V gene lookup returns CDR1 SGHVS and CDR2 FNYEAQ. Trimming stripped 0 bases from V and 6 bases from J, with 12 bases between. The CDR3 has 15 amino acids.

This clonotype has more than one count but fewer than ten. The CDR3 sequence is CASRPGAGANVLTF. The CDR3 region has the DNA TGTGCCAGCAGGCCAGGGGCTGGGGCCAACGTCCTGACTTTC. V is TRBV6-1 and J is TRBJ2-6; D perhaps matches TRBD1 (6 bases). The germline V gene has CDR1 MNHNS and CDR2 SASEGT. Deletions cut 6 bases from V and 2 bases from J, with 8 bases between. This CDR3 has 14 amino acids.

This clonotype was seen repeatedly, ten times or more. V usage is TRBV29-1 and J usage is TRBJ1-2; TRBD1 is a possible D gene (6 bases). The V gene's germline CDR1 is SQVTM and CDR2 ANQGSEA. V dropped 4 bases and J dropped 4 bases, with 13 bases sitting between them. This CDR3 has 13 amino acids. CDR3 sequence (DNA): TGCAGCGTTGGGCAGGGGAGCCTCTATGGCTACACCTTC. Amino acid sequence: CSVGQGSLYGYTF.